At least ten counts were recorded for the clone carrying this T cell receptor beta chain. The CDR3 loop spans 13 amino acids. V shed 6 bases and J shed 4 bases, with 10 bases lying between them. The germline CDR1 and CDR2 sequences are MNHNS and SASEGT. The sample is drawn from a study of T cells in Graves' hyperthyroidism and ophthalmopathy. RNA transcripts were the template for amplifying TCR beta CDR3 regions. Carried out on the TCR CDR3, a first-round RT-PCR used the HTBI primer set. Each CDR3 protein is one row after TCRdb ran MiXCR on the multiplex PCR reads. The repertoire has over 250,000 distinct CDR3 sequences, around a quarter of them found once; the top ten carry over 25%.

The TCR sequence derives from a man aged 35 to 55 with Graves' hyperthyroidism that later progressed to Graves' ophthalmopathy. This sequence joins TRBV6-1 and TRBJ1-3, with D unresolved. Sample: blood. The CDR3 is CASSREIGNTIYF. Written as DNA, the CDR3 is TGTGCCAGCAGCCGGGAGATCGGAAACACCATATATTTT.